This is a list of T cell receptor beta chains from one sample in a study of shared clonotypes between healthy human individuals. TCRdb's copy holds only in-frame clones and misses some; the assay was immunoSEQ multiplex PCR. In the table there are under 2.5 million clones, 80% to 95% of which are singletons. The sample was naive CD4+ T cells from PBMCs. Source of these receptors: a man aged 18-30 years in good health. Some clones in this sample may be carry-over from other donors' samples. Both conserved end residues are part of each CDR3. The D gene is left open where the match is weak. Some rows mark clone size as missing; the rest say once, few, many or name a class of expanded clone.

cdr3_aa: CASRPRTGPRGNTIYF
cdr3_nt: TGTGCCAGCAGACCAAGGACAGGGCCCCGTGGAAACACCATATATTTT
clone_size: -
v_call: TRBV28
j_call: TRBJ1-3
d_call: TRBD1

cdr3_aa: CASSLKGKGRNTEAFF
cdr3_nt: TGTGCCAGCAGCTTAAAGGGTAAGGGTCGAAACACTGAAGCTTTCTTT
clone_size: -
v_call: TRBV7-3
j_call: TRBJ1-1
d_call: -

cdr3_aa: CASSLVGLPYEQYF
cdr3_nt: TGTGCCAGCAGCTTGGTCGGTCTTCCCTACGAGCAGTACTTC
clone_size: once
v_call: TRBV5-6
j_call: TRBJ2-7
d_call: -

cdr3_aa: CASSVGGLPSGANVLTF
cdr3_nt: TGTGCCAGCAGTGTGGGGGGCCTCCCCTCTGGGGCCAACGTCCTGACTTTC
clone_size: once
v_call: TRBV2
j_call: TRBJ2-6
d_call: -

cdr3_aa: CASRAGTGGAFILTQYF
cdr3_nt: TGTGCCAGCAGGGCCGGGACAGGGGGCGCATTTATCCTTACGCAGTATTTT
clone_size: -
v_call: TRBV27
j_call: TRBJ2-3
d_call: TRBD1

cdr3_aa: CASREGPRDQYF
cdr3_nt: TGCGCCAGCAGGGAGGGCCCACGGGACCAGTACTTC
clone_size: -
v_call: TRBV5-1
j_call: TRBJ2-5
d_call: -

cdr3_aa: CASSPRQFSYEQYF
cdr3_nt: TGTGCCAGCAGCCCGCGACAGTTCTCCTACGAGCAGTACTTC
clone_size: -
v_call: TRBV9
j_call: TRBJ2-7
d_call: -

cdr3_aa: CASGGREGPSYNEQFF
cdr3_nt: TGTGCCAGCGGGGGGCGGGAGGGCCCCTCCTACAATGAGCAGTTCTTC
clone_size: -
v_call: TRBV28
j_call: TRBJ2-1
d_call: TRBD2

cdr3_aa: CASIGSGGAKNIQYF
cdr3_nt: TGTGCCAGCATAGGGTCGGGGGGAGCCAAAAACATTCAGTACTTC
clone_size: -
v_call: TRBV28
j_call: TRBJ2-4
d_call: TRBD2

cdr3_aa: CASSVNRADRGYEQYF
cdr3_nt: TGTGCCAGCAGCGTAAACCGGGCCGATAGGGGTTACGAGCAGTACTTC
clone_size: -
v_call: TRBV2
j_call: TRBJ2-7
d_call: -

cdr3_aa: CAWSNKRDREYTF
cdr3_nt: TGTGCCTGGAGCAACAAAAGGGACAGGGAATACACCTTC
clone_size: -
v_call: TRBV30
j_call: TRBJ1-2
d_call: TRBD1

cdr3_aa: CASSFLAGEGADTQYF
cdr3_nt: TGTGCCAGCAGCTTTCTAGCGGGAGAGGGGGCAGATACGCAGTATTTT
clone_size: -
v_call: TRBV11-2
j_call: TRBJ2-3
d_call: TRBD2

cdr3_aa: CASSLGLAGTGELFF
cdr3_nt: TGTGCCAGCAGCCTGGGACTAGCGGGAACCGGGGAGCTGTTTTTT
clone_size: few
v_call: TRBV7-3
j_call: TRBJ2-2
d_call: TRBD2

cdr3_aa: CASSDGPEARTEAFF
cdr3_nt: TGTGCCAGCAGCGATGGGCCCGAAGCGAGAACTGAAGCTTTCTTT
clone_size: -
v_call: TRBV21-1
j_call: TRBJ1-1
d_call: -

cdr3_aa: CASSPTSGSYPDTQYF
cdr3_nt: TGTGCCAGCAGCCCAACTAGCGGGAGTTATCCCGATACGCAGTATTTT
clone_size: -
v_call: TRBV7-6
j_call: TRBJ2-3
d_call: TRBD2

cdr3_aa: CASSALLAALPDTQYF
cdr3_nt: TGTGCCAGCAGCGCCTTACTAGCGGCTCTACCAGATACGCAGTATTTT
clone_size: -
v_call: TRBV7-2
j_call: TRBJ2-3
d_call: TRBD2

cdr3_aa: CASSLTNYGYTF
cdr3_nt: TGTGCCAGCAGCTTAACCAACTATGGCTACACCTTC
clone_size: -
v_call: TRBV7-2
j_call: TRBJ1-2
d_call: -

cdr3_aa: CASSPPSGNTIYF
cdr3_nt: TGTGCCAGCAGCCCACCCTCTGGAAACACCATATATTTT
clone_size: -
v_call: TRBV7-2
j_call: TRBJ1-3
d_call: -

cdr3_aa: CASSRRTSVSYNEQFF
cdr3_nt: TGCGCCAGCAGCCGAAGGACTAGTGTGTCCTACAATGAGCAGTTCTTC
clone_size: once
v_call: TRBV4-1
j_call: TRBJ2-1
d_call: TRBD2

cdr3_aa: CSVHWGNYGYTF
cdr3_nt: TGCAGCGTTCATTGGGGAAACTATGGCTACACCTTC
clone_size: -
v_call: TRBV29-1
j_call: TRBJ1-2
d_call: -

cdr3_aa: CASRRTSGSGEQYF
cdr3_nt: TGCGCCAGCAGGAGGACTAGCGGGAGTGGCGAGCAGTACTTC
clone_size: -
v_call: TRBV5-1
j_call: TRBJ2-7
d_call: TRBD2

cdr3_aa: CASRALAGAPGELFF
cdr3_nt: TGCGCCAGCCGGGCACTAGCGGGAGCGCCCGGGGAGCTGTTTTTT
clone_size: -
v_call: TRBV5-1
j_call: TRBJ2-2
d_call: TRBD2

cdr3_aa: CAWSLIPETQYF
cdr3_nt: TGTGCCTGGAGTTTAATCCCAGAGACCCAGTACTTC
clone_size: -
v_call: TRBV30
j_call: TRBJ2-5
d_call: -

cdr3_aa: CASSIPGQTYSNQPQHF
cdr3_nt: TGTGCCAGCAGTATTCCGGGACAGACCTATAGCAATCAGCCCCAGCATTTT
clone_size: -
v_call: TRBV28
j_call: TRBJ1-5
d_call: TRBD1

cdr3_aa: CASSQSTGGRYEQYF
cdr3_nt: TGCGCCAGCAGTCAATCTACAGGGGGCCGCTACGAGCAGTACTTC
clone_size: -
v_call: TRBV23-1
j_call: TRBJ2-7
d_call: TRBD1

cdr3_aa: CAIRGTGGSDTGELFF
cdr3_nt: TGTGCCATCAGGGGGACAGGGGGCTCGGACACCGGGGAGCTGTTTTTT
clone_size: -
v_call: TRBV10-3
j_call: TRBJ2-2
d_call: TRBD1

cdr3_aa: CASSDRGLATQYF
cdr3_nt: TGTGCCAGTAGCGACAGGGGTCTAGCGACCCAGTACTTC
clone_size: -
v_call: TRBV19
j_call: TRBJ2-5
d_call: TRBD1

cdr3_aa: CASSEGSPGNTIYF
cdr3_nt: TGTGCCAGCAGCGAGGGGAGTCCAGGAAACACCATATATTTT
clone_size: -
v_call: TRBV7-9
j_call: TRBJ1-3
d_call: -

cdr3_aa: CASSQDRGYNEQFF
cdr3_nt: TGTGCCAGCAGCCAGGACAGGGGCTACAATGAGCAGTTCTTC
clone_size: -
v_call: TRBV7-3
j_call: TRBJ2-1
d_call: TRBD1

cdr3_aa: CASNKDRDQETQYF
cdr3_nt: TGTGCCAGCAATAAGGACCGGGACCAAGAGACCCAGTACTTC
clone_size: -
v_call: TRBV6-6
j_call: TRBJ2-5
d_call: -

cdr3_aa: CASSKVQDLGPSYTF
cdr3_nt: TGTGCCAGCAGCAAAGTGCAGGATCTAGGCCCCAGCTACACCTTC
clone_size: -
v_call: TRBV21-1
j_call: TRBJ1-2
d_call: -

cdr3_aa: CASSTGQYYEQYF
cdr3_nt: TGTGCCAGCAGCACGGGACAGTACTACGAGCAGTACTTC
clone_size: -
v_call: TRBV11-2
j_call: TRBJ2-7
d_call: TRBD1

cdr3_aa: CAWSPLGTSDLEQYF
cdr3_nt: TGTGCCTGGAGTCCTCTCGGGACTAGCGACCTGGAGCAGTACTTC
clone_size: -
v_call: TRBV30
j_call: TRBJ2-7
d_call: TRBD2

cdr3_aa: CASSIGQGWFTEAFF
cdr3_nt: TGTGCCAGTAGTATCGGACAGGGGTGGTTCACTGAAGCTTTCTTT
clone_size: -
v_call: TRBV19
j_call: TRBJ1-1
d_call: TRBD1

cdr3_aa: CASSPGPAEDEQFF
cdr3_nt: TGTGCCAGCAGCCCCGGACCTGCCGAGGATGAGCAGTTCTTC
clone_size: once
v_call: TRBV5-6
j_call: TRBJ2-1
d_call: -

cdr3_aa: CASSPGGGLTEAFF
cdr3_nt: TGTGCCAGCAGTCCCGGGGGGGGGTTGACTGAAGCTTTCTTT
clone_size: once
v_call: TRBV6-5
j_call: TRBJ1-1
d_call: -

cdr3_aa: CASSYPTSGRTGELFF
cdr3_nt: TGTGCCAGCAGTTATCCCACCTCAGGTCGGACCGGGGAGCTGTTTTTT
clone_size: once
v_call: TRBV6-5
j_call: TRBJ2-2
d_call: -

cdr3_aa: CASSRGGPGNTIYF
cdr3_nt: TGTGCCAGTAGTCGGGGAGGGCCTGGAAACACCATATATTTT
clone_size: -
v_call: TRBV19
j_call: TRBJ1-3
d_call: -

cdr3_aa: CASTRDSDSYEQYF
cdr3_nt: TGTGCCAGCACCCGGGACAGCGATTCCTACGAGCAGTACTTC
clone_size: -
v_call: TRBV7-9
j_call: TRBJ2-7
d_call: TRBD1

cdr3_aa: CASSETSGEYNEQFF
cdr3_nt: TGTGCCAGCAGTGAGACTAGCGGGGAGTACAATGAGCAGTTCTTC
clone_size: -
v_call: TRBV28
j_call: TRBJ2-1
d_call: TRBD2

cdr3_aa: CATSPGQIDYGYTF
cdr3_nt: TGTGCCACCAGTCCGGGCCAGATTGATTATGGCTACACCTTC
clone_size: -
v_call: TRBV15
j_call: TRBJ1-2
d_call: -

cdr3_aa: CASSLAGATNEKLFF
cdr3_nt: TGCGCCAGCAGCTTGGCCGGGGCAACTAATGAAAAACTGTTTTTT
clone_size: -
v_call: TRBV5-1
j_call: TRBJ1-4
d_call: -

cdr3_aa: CASSPGHAYEQYF
cdr3_nt: TGCGCCAGCAGCCCGGGACACGCCTACGAGCAGTACTTC
clone_size: -
v_call: TRBV5-1
j_call: TRBJ2-7
d_call: -

cdr3_aa: CASSSGRRPYEQYF
cdr3_nt: TGTGCCAGCAGTTCAGGACGCCGCCCCTACGAGCAGTACTTC
clone_size: -
v_call: TRBV28
j_call: TRBJ2-7
d_call: -

cdr3_aa: CASSPARRGAYGYTF
cdr3_nt: TGTGCCAGCAGTCCGGCCCGAAGAGGCGCCTATGGCTACACCTTC
clone_size: -
v_call: TRBV28
j_call: TRBJ1-2
d_call: -

cdr3_aa: CASSFDTPLGGYGTGELFF
cdr3_nt: TGTGCCAGCAGCTTCGACACCCCTCTGGGGGGCTATGGGACCGGGGAGCTGTTTTTT
clone_size: -
v_call: TRBV9
j_call: TRBJ2-2
d_call: -

cdr3_aa: CASSLGRSEAFF
cdr3_nt: TGTGCCAGCAGCTTAGGTCGGAGTGAAGCTTTCTTT
clone_size: -
v_call: TRBV7-2
j_call: TRBJ1-1
d_call: -

cdr3_aa: CASSKGTGELFF
cdr3_nt: TGTGCCAGCAGCAAGGGCACCGGGGAGCTGTTTTTT
clone_size: -
v_call: TRBV25-1
j_call: TRBJ2-2
d_call: -

cdr3_aa: CASSVSGRVLGNTIYF
cdr3_nt: TGTGCCAGCAGCGTCTCTGGCAGGGTCCTCGGAAACACCATATATTTT
clone_size: -
v_call: TRBV9
j_call: TRBJ1-3
d_call: -

cdr3_aa: CASSANSGPYNEQFF
cdr3_nt: TGTGCCAGCAGTGCGAATTCCGGACCGTACAATGAGCAGTTCTTC
clone_size: -
v_call: TRBV2
j_call: TRBJ2-1
d_call: -

cdr3_aa: CASSPDVRSSGANVLTF
cdr3_nt: TGTGCCAGCAGCCCGGACGTCCGGAGCTCTGGGGCCAACGTCCTGACTTTC
clone_size: -
v_call: TRBV7-9
j_call: TRBJ2-6
d_call: -

cdr3_aa: CASSLEGGGGSGAFF
cdr3_nt: TGCGCCAGCAGCTTGGAGGGAGGCGGCGGCAGTGGAGCTTTCTTT
clone_size: -
v_call: TRBV5-1
j_call: TRBJ1-1
d_call: -